The clone carrying this T cell receptor beta chain was recorded many times. The antigen is not known. Graves' hyperthyroidism was deemed stable given no ophthalmopathy progression within 18 months. This entry comes from a study of T cells in Graves' hyperthyroidism and ophthalmopathy. The CDR3 is 13 residues long. The ends lost 3 bases at V and 8 bases at J; junction bases unmatched: 6. Germline V gene sequence: CDR1 SQVTM, CDR2 ANQGSEA. Authors of the study amplified TCR beta CDR3 regions from RNA transcripts. When the TCR CDR3 underwent first-round RT-PCR, the HTBI primer set was used. TCRdb reprocessed the multiplex PCR reads with MiXCR, giving one entry per CDR3 protein. Among around 500,000 distinct CDR3 sequences listed, approximately 15% were seen once. General study findings and limits: Ophthalmopathy prediction by the model preceded onset by a median roughly 6 months.

The sample consisted of blood. V and J are TRBV29-1 and TRBJ2-2; 7 bases agree with TRBD2. The TCR comes from a middle-aged woman with Graves' hyperthyroidism. In DNA, the CDR3 is TGCAGCGTTGAGATTAGCGGGTGGGGGGAGCTGTTTTTT. Residues: CSVEISGWGELFF.